The clone carrying this T cell receptor (beta chain) was observed at least ten times. Its antigen is not known. Amplification of TCR beta CDR3 regions was performed using RNA transcripts as template. The study used the HTBI primer set for a first-round RT-PCR of the TCR CDR3. TCRdb recomputed calls from the multiplex PCR reads with MiXCR, one row per CDR3 protein. This table has some 500,000 distinct CDR3 sequences, around a quarter appearing once. These data come from a study of T cells in Graves' hyperthyroidism and ophthalmopathy. The overall study: Peripheral blood was obtained at initial diagnosis, preceding any treatment.

Study observations and caveats: Among thyroid clonotypes expanded above 0.001, most also appeared in blood.

Germline V gene sequence: CDR1 MNHNS, CDR2 SASEGT. With 6 bases removed from V and 7 bases from J, the gap between germline ends came to 12 bases. This CDR3 has 12 residues. Patients with uncontrolled infections, other autoimmune diseases, pregnancy or lactation were excluded. An approximately 9.4 ml volume of fresh peripheral blood provided the PBMCs. The receptor was isolated from a woman aged 30 to 39 with Graves' ophthalmopathy. The material sequenced was blood. The gene calls are TRBV6-1 and TRBJ1-2; D uncertain. CDR3 sequence: CASSGLEGGYTF. The CDR3 DNA reads TGTGCCAGCAGCGGACTAGAGGGTGGCTACACCTTC.